This entry describes one TCR beta chain. What it binds is unknown. This specimen comes from a study of identical twins. Findings of the study overall: Out-of-frame alpha sequences common to twins were enriched for low generation probability.

Donors uniformly comprised healthy Caucasians. With 6 bases removed from V and 2 bases from J, the gap between germline ends came to 5 bases. CDR1 is MDHEN and CDR2 is SYDVKM in the germline V gene. The CDR3 runs to 11 residues. A universal primer site was incorporated via template switching, and the cDNA contained unique molecular identifiers. TCRdb reprocessed the 5' RACE reads via MiXCR and lists one record per CDR3 protein. The sample has a few hundred thousand distinct CDR3 sequences; around 8% are singletons. The data were also submitted as part of a second study, on yellow fever vaccine responses in identical twins.

This chain links TRBV28 with TRBJ2-7; D uncertain. This receptor was taken from a woman aged 18-35 years in good health. Sequences were obtained from CD8+ T cells sorted from blood. This chain's CDR3 is CASSTPYEQYF. Here the CDR3 DNA reads TGTGCCAGCAGCACTCCCTACGAGCAGTACTTC.